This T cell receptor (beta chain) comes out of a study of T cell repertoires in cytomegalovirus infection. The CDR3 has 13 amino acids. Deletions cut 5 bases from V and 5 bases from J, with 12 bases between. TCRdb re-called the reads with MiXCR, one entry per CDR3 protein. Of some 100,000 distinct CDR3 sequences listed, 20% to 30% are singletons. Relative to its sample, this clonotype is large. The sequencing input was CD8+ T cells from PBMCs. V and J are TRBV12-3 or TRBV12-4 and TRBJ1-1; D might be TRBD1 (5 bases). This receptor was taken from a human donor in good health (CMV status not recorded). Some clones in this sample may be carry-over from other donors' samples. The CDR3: CASSPGGGTEAFF. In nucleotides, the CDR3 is TGTGCCAGCAGTCCCGGGGGGGGGACTGAAGCTTTCTTT.